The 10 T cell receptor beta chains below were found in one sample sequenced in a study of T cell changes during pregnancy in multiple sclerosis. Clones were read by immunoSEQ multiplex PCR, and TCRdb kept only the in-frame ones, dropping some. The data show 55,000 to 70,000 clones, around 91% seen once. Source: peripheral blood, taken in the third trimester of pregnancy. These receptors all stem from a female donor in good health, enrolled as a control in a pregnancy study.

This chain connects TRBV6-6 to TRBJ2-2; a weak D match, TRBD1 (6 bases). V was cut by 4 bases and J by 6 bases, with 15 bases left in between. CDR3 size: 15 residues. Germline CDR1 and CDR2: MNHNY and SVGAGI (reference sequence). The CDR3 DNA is TGTGCCAGCAGTTTACAGGGAAGGGGCGCCGGGGAGCTGTTTTTT. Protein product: CASSLQGRGAGELFF.

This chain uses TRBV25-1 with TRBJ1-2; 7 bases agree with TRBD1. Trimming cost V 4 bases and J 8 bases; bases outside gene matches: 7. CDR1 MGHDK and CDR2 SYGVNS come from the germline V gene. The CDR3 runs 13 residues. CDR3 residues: CASSGDRARGYTF. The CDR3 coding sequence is TGTGCCAGCAGTGGCGACAGGGCTCGCGGCTACACCTTC.

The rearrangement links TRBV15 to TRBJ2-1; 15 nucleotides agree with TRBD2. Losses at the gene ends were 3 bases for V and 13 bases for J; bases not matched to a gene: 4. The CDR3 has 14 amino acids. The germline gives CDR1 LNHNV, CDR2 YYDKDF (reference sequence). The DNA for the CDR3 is TGTGCCACCAGCAGGGGACTAGCGGGGGGCCCTCAGTTCTTC. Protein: CATSRGLAGGPQFF. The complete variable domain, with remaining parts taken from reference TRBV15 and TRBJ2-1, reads DAMVIQNPRYQVTQFGKPVTLSCSQTLNHNVMYWYQQKSSQAPKLLFHYYDKDFNNEADTPDNFQSRRPNTSFCFLDIRSPGLGDTAMYLCATSRGLAGGPQFFGPGTRLTVL.

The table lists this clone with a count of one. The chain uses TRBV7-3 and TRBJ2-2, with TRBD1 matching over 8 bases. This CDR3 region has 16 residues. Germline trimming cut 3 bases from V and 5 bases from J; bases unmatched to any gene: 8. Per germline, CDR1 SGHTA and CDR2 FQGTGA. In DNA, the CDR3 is TGTGCCAGCAGCTTCAGCCGGACAGGGCCAACCGGGGAGCTGTTTTTT. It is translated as CASSFSRTGPTGELFF.

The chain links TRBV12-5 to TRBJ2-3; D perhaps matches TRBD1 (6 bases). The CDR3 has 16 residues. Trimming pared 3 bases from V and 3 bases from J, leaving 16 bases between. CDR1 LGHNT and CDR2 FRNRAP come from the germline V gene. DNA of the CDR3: TGTGCTAGTGGTTTCGGCGGACAGACCAAAACAGATACGCAGTATTTT. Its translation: CASGFGGQTKTDTQYF.

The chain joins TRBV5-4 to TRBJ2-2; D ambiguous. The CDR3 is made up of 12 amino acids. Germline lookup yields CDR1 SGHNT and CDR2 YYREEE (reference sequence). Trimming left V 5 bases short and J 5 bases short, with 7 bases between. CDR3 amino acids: CASRDSTGELFF. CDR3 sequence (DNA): TGTGCCAGCAGAGATAGTACCGGGGAGCTGTTTTTT.

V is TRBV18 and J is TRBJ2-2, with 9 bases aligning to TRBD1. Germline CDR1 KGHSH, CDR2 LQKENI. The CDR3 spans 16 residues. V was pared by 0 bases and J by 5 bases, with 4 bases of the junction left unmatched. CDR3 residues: CASSPPGTGRTGELFF. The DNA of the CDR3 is TGTGCCAGCTCACCACCTGGGACAGGGCGGACCGGGGAGCTGTTTTTT. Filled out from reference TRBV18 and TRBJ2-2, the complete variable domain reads NAGVMQNPRHLVRRRGQEARLRCSPMKGHSHVYWYRQLPEEGLKFMVYLQKENIIDESGMPKERFSAEFPKEGPSILRIQQVVRGDSAAYFCASSPPGTGRTGELFFGEGSRLTVL.

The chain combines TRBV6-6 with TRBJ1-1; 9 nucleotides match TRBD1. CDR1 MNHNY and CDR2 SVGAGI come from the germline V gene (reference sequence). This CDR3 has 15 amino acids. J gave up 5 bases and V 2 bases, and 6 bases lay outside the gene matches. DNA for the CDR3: TGTGCCAGCAGTTACGGGGGGACAGGGCGAACTGAAGCTTTCTTT. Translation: CASSYGGTGRTEAFF.

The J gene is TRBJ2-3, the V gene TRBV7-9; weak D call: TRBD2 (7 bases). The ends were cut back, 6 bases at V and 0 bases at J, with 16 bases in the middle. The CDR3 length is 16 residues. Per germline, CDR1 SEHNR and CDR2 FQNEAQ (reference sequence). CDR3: CASSHGGPSSTDTQYF. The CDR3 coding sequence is TGTGCCAGCAGTCACGGGGGGCCCTCCAGCACAGATACGCAGTATTTT.

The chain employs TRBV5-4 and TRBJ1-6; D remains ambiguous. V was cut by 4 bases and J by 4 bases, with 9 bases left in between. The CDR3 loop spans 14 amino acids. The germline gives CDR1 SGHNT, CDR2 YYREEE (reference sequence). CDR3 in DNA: TGTGCCAGCAGCCGGACTGTGTATAATTCACCCCTCCACTTT. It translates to CASSRTVYNSPLHF.